These 26 T cell receptor beta chains were all obtained from the same sample, sequenced in a study of blood T cell repertoires in COVID-19. The table came from immunoSEQ multiplex PCR; TCRdb's copy has only in-frame clones and leaves some out. The top ten clones hold around 30% of a sample with around 77,000 clones, roughly four fifths of them seen once. The sequenced sample was peripheral blood. All receptors derive from a woman of 80 years or more with active or convalescent COVID-19.

This clone came up a few times. V gene TRBV4-1 combines with J gene TRBJ1-2; a weak D match, TRBD1 (6 bases). The V gene lost 1 base and the J gene lost 8 bases, with 14 bases spanning the gap. This CDR3 contains 14 residues. Looked up from germline, CDR1 is MGHRA and CDR2 is YSYEKL. The CDR3 sequence: CASSQVQGVGGYTF. The DNA of the CDR3 is TGCGCCAGCAGCCAAGTACAGGGAGTTGGGGGCTACACCTTC.

This clone was detected only a few times. The rearrangement joins TRBV6-5 to TRBJ2-2, with D possibly TRBD2 on 6 matching bases. The V gene's germline CDR1 is MNHEY and CDR2 SVGAGI. CDR3 size: 12 residues. With 6 bases removed from V and 6 bases from J, the gap between germline ends came to 8 bases. CDR3 nucleotide sequence: TGTGCCAGCAGAGGAGGGGCCGGGGAGCTGTTTTTT. Translation gives CASRGGAGELFF.

The genes are TRBV18 and TRBJ1-2; 7 bases align to TRBD1. CDR3 length: 15 amino acids. Per the germline V gene, CDR1 is KGHSH and CDR2 is LQKENI. Trimming at V came to 3 bases and at J to 3 bases, leaving 7 bases not matched to a gene. This CDR3 is CASSPRDSYHYGYTF. The CDR3 DNA reads as TGTGCCAGCTCACCGCGGGACAGTTACCACTATGGCTACACCTTC.

There are a few counts of this clone. CDR3 region: CASSLDSGDYGYTF. Written as DNA, the CDR3 is TGTGCCAGCAGCTTAGACTCAGGGGACTATGGCTACACCTTC. The V call is TRBV11-2, the J call TRBJ1-2; D might be TRBD1 (6 bases). V dropped 0 bases and J dropped 3 bases, with 8 bases sitting between them. The CDR3 consists of 14 residues. Germline V CDR1 and CDR2: SGHAT, FQNNGV.

This clone appeared a few times. The chain couples TRBV7-9 to TRBJ1-2, with D possibly TRBD1 on 5 matching bases. Germline CDR1 and CDR2: SEHNR and FQNEAQ (reference sequence). The CDR3 runs 12 residues. V was pared by 5 bases and J by 4 bases, with 8 bases between. CDR3 residues: CASSPDSYGYTF. The DNA of the CDR3 is TGTGCCAGCAGCCCCGACAGCTATGGCTACACCTTC. Full variable domain (rest looked up from reference TRBV7-9 and TRBJ1-2): DTGVSQNPRHKITKRGQNVTFRCDPISEHNRLYWYRQTLGQGPEFLTYFQNEAQLEKSRLLSDRFSAERPKGSFSTLEIQRTEQGDSAMYLCASSPDSYGYTFGSGTRLTVV.

The CDR3 DNA reads TGTGCTAGTGGTCCGGGGGAAGGGGTCGAGCAGTACTTC. Protein: CASGPGEGVEQYF. V and J are TRBV12-5 and TRBJ2-7; maybe TRBD2 (6 bases). V lost 5 bases and J lost 6, with 14 bases in between. CDR3 length: 13 residues. Germline CDR1 is LGHNT and CDR2 is FRNRAP.

The chain uses TRBV19 and TRBJ2-1; 9 bases fit TRBD2. The ends lost 4 bases at V and 1 base at J; junction bases unmatched: 2. The CDR3 consists of 15 residues. CDR1 is LNHDA, CDR2 SQIVND, per germline (reference sequence). CDR3 protein: CASSSGGASYNEQFF. CDR3 in DNA: TGTGCCAGTAGTAGCGGGGGGGCGTCCTACAATGAGCAGTTCTTC. The variable domain in full, completed from reference TRBV19 and TRBJ2-1, reads DGGITQSPKYLFRKEGQNVTLSCEQNLNHDAMYWYRQDPGQGLRLIYYSQIVNDFQKGDIAEGYSVSREKKESFPLTVTSAQKNPTAFYLCASSSGGASYNEQFFGPGTRLTVL.

V gene TRBV5-4 combines with J gene TRBJ1-6; 9 bases are a match to TRBD1. The trim removed 5 bases at V and 14 bases at J, leaving 20 bases unmatched. The CDR3 has 17 amino acids. Germline CDR1 is SGHNT and CDR2 is YYREEE (reference sequence). CDR3 in amino acids: CASRPGPGTGFSSALHF. The CDR3 nucleotides are TGTGCCAGCAGACCCGGCCCCGGGACAGGGTTTTCGTCAGCCCTCCACTTT. The variable domain in full, with the rest retrieved from reference TRBV5-4 and TRBJ1-6, is ETGVTQSPTHLIKTRGQQVTLRCSSQSGHNTVSWYQQALGQGPQFIFQYYREEENGRGNFPPRFSGLQFPNYSSELNVNALELDDSALYLCASRPGPGTGFSSALHFGNGTRLTVT.

This clone was observed once. V is TRBV11-3 and J is TRBJ2-2; 9 positions match TRBD1. After removal of 5 bases from V and 6 bases from J, the junction contained 7 bases not matched to a gene. Germline loops: CDR1 SGHNT, CDR2 YENEEA. This CDR3 is 15 amino acids long. Written as DNA, the CDR3 is TGTGCCAGCAGCCCGGCCGGGACAGGGTCCGGGGAGCTGTTTTTT. The encoded protein is CASSPAGTGSGELFF.

The chain uses TRBV7-9 and TRBJ2-7, with D maybe TRBD1 (6 bases). V was pared by 4 bases and J by 6 bases, with 16 bases between. This CDR3 contains 14 residues. Germline CDR1 and CDR2: SEHNR and FQNEAQ (reference sequence). The CDR3 coding sequence is TGTGCCAGCAGCTATGGCAAGGGGGTCGGCGAGCAGTACTTC. It is translated as CASSYGKGVGEQYF.

The V call is TRBV19, the J call TRBJ1-2, with 9 nucleotides matching TRBD1. CDR1 and CDR2 (germline): LNHDA, SQIVND (reference sequence). V trimming: 7 bases; J trimming: 0 bases; junction bases outside the gene matches: 9. There are 16 residues in the CDR3. The CDR3 DNA sequence: TGTGCCAGTACCGGGGACAGGGAACGTTCTAACTATGGCTACACCTTC. Protein sequence: CASTGDRERSNYGYTF. The variable domain in full, with the rest retrieved from reference TRBV19 and TRBJ1-2, is DGGITQSPKYLFRKEGQNVTLSCEQNLNHDAMYWYRQDPGQGLRLIYYSQIVNDFQKGDIAEGYSVSREKKESFPLTVTSAQKNPTAFYLCASTGDRERSNYGYTFGSGTRLTVV.

The chain carries TRBV18 and TRBJ2-7, with D possibly being TRBD2 (5 bases). Trimming cost V 2 bases and J 5 bases, with 7 bases left between them. The CDR3 covers 12 residues. Germline CDR1 is KGHSH and CDR2 is LQKENI. CDR3 residues: CASSPSGNEQYF. The CDR3, as DNA: TGTGCCAGCTCACCATCGGGGAACGAGCAGTACTTC.

The chain has TRBV7-8 and TRBJ1-4, with D perhaps matching TRBD1 (6 bases). Per the germline V gene, CDR1 is SGHVS and CDR2 is FQNEAQ. This CDR3 comprises 13 residues. V was trimmed by 4 bases and J by 8 bases, leaving 11 bases between them. The CDR3 reads CASSYRVREKLFF. CDR3 DNA sequence: TGTGCCAGCAGCTACAGGGTTAGAGAAAAACTGTTTTTT. The variable domain in full, completed from reference TRBV7-8 and TRBJ1-4, reads GAGVSQSPRYKVAKRGQDVALRCDPISGHVSLFWYQQALGQGPEFLTYFQNEAQLDKSGLPSDRFFAERPEGSVSTLKIQRTQQEDSAVYLCASSYRVREKLFFGSGTQLSVL.

This chain joins TRBV7-6 and TRBJ2-3; TRBD2 aligns across 8 bases. Germline assignment: CDR1 SGHVS and CDR2 FNYEAQ. The CDR3 is made up of 15 amino acids. Unmatched junction bases numbered 3, after V lost 0 bases and J lost 4 bases. The CDR3 region is CASSLATGGPDTQYF. In DNA form, the CDR3 reads TGTGCCAGCAGCTTAGCAACGGGGGGGCCAGATACGCAGTATTTT.

The rearrangement joins TRBV11-2 to TRBJ2-5; 8 bases align to TRBD1. CDR1 is SGHAT, CDR2 FQNNGV, per germline. J was trimmed by 13 bases and V by 3 bases; bases with no gene match: 4. The CDR3 has 11 amino acids. CDR3 protein: CASSLDRAVYF. The CDR3 bases are TGTGCCAGCAGCTTGGACAGGGCTGTGTACTTC.

This clone was seen at least ten times. The rearrangement uses TRBV6-5 and TRBJ1-6; TRBD1 matches 7 bases. J was trimmed by 9 bases and V by 6 bases; bases with no gene match: 8. CDR1 is MNHEY, CDR2 SVGAGI, per germline. The CDR3 spans 14 residues. Written as DNA, the CDR3 is TGTGCCAGCAGCCCGACAGGGCAAGGTTCACCCCTCCACTTT. This gives the protein CASSPTGQGSPLHF.

The chain uses TRBV10-3 and TRBJ1-2; 7 nucleotides align to TRBD1. CDR1 ENHRY and CDR2 SYGVKD come from the germline V gene. This CDR3 contains 14 residues. J gave up 2 bases and V 4 bases, and 4 bases lay outside the gene matches. As DNA, the CDR3 is TGTGCCATCAGTGTTAGACAGGGAAACTATGGCTACACCTTC. Residues: CAISVRQGNYGYTF.

The chain links TRBV29-1 to TRBJ2-2; D not resolved. The V gene lost 4 bases and the J gene lost 1 base, with 4 bases spanning the gap. The CDR3 has 12 residues. Germline V gene lookup returns CDR1 SQVTM and CDR2 ANQGSEA. The CDR3 sequence: CSVVRNTGELFF. The CDR3 region has the DNA TGCAGCGTTGTGCGGAACACCGGGGAGCTGTTTTTT.

The rearrangement links TRBV27 to TRBJ1-2; 11 bases align to TRBD1. CDR3 length: 14 residues. The germline CDR1 and CDR2 sequences are MNHEY and SMNVEV (reference sequence). With 4 bases clipped from V and 8 bases from J, the junction kept 6 bases outside the gene matches. The DNA of the CDR3 is TGTGCCAGCAGTTACGGACAGGGGGCGAAAGGCTACACCTTC. This encodes CASSYGQGAKGYTF.

This clone showed up just a few times. The rearrangement links TRBV25-1 to TRBJ1-6, with 7 nucleotides matching TRBD1. Trimming removed 6 bases from V and 9 bases from J; junction bases left unmatched: 11. This CDR3 region has 15 residues. Germline CDR1 MGHDK, CDR2 SYGVNS. In nucleotides, the CDR3 is TGTGCCAGCAGACGACAAACAGGGGAAGTTTCACCCCTCCACTTT. Encoded protein: CASRRQTGEVSPLHF.

This clone was seen more than once but under ten times. The chain uses TRBV5-1 and TRBJ2-2, with 10 bases matching TRBD2. With V trimmed by 3 bases and J by 1 base, 6 bases remained unmatched. Germline V gives CDR1 SGHRS, CDR2 YFSETQ. The CDR3 totals 17 residues. In nucleotides, the CDR3 is TGCGCCAGCAGCTCCCTAGCGGGGGCAAAGAACACCGGGGAGCTGTTTTTT. It codes for CASSSLAGAKNTGELFF.

This clone was detected a few times. This chain connects TRBV30 to TRBJ2-7, with D possibly being TRBD2 (6 bases). Germline lookup yields CDR1 GTSNPN and CDR2 SVGIG (reference sequence). Trimming took off 5 bases at V and 4 bases at J, with 18 bases between the two ends. The CDR3 extends over 14 amino acids. CDR3 in amino acids: CAWHGTDDHYEQYF. CDR3 nucleotides: TGTGCCTGGCATGGGACTGACGATCATTACGAGCAGTACTTC.

The J gene is TRBJ2-4, the V gene TRBV3-1 (or the pseudogene TRBV3-2), with 7 positions matching TRBD1. The CDR3 spans 18 residues. Germline values: CDR1 LGHDT, CDR2 YNNKEL (reference sequence). V shed 0 bases, J shed 1 base, and the junction held 9 bases outside the gene matches. The CDR3 DNA reads as TGTGCCAGCAGCCAAGAGGAAAAGGAACAGGGGGCCAAAAACATTCAGTACTTC. It translates to CASSQEEKEQGAKNIQYF.

The chain recombines TRBV7-2 with TRBJ1-2; perhaps TRBD1 as D (6 bases). Deletions cut 5 bases from V and 6 bases from J, with 19 bases between. CDR1 SGHTA and CDR2 FQGNSA come from the germline V gene. The CDR3 length is 15 residues. CDR3 coding DNA: TGTGCCAGCAGCCCGCCCTGGGGGGGCGCGGATGGCTACACCTTC. Translating it yields CASSPPWGGADGYTF.

The chain links TRBV2 to TRBJ1-5; 7 nucleotides line up with TRBD1. V lost 6 bases to trimming and J lost 5 bases; unmatched junction nucleotides: 4. CDR3 size: 13 residues. CDR1 is SNHLY, CDR2 FYNNEI, per germline. The CDR3 coding sequence is TGTGCCAGCAGAGACGACAGGGATCAGCCCCAGCATTTT. Amino acids: CASRDDRDQPQHF.

The J gene is TRBJ1-5, the V gene TRBV28, with D possibly being TRBD1 (6 bases). Germline CDR1 and CDR2: MDHEN and SYDVKM. V gave up 7 bases and J gave up 4 bases, with 20 bases separating them. The CDR3 contains 16 residues. CDR3 DNA sequence: TGTGCCAGCAACCCCGGGGGGGGGCTTCGGAATCAGCCCCAGCATTTT. Its protein is CASNPGGGLRNQPQHF.